The source of this T cell receptor (beta chain) is a study of shared clonotypes between healthy human individuals. Study observations and caveats: Sampling covered nothing but blood. Tissue TCR repertoires likely differ from those found in blood. Among donors, clonotype sharing was expected to be affected by sequencing depth.

Worth noting for this clone: What it binds is not known.

The donor population consisted of healthy HIV-negative adults with no recent acute infections or vaccinations. The test was conducted at deep level. Here immunoSEQ multiplex PCR was the method, and the copy in TCRdb shows in-frame clones only, minus some. This table holds about 2 million clones, 85% to 95% found once. CDR1 and CDR2 (germline): PRHDT, FYEKMQ (reference sequence). This CDR3 region has 15 residues. Trimming removed 10 bases from V and 0 bases from J; junction bases left unmatched: 10. The material sequenced was naive CD4+ T cells sorted from blood. The subset was: CD45RA+ positively selected. The source is a man younger than 35 in good health. The chain carries TRBV13 and TRBJ2-3; 7 bases are a match to TRBD2. CDR3 DNA: TGTGCCACCCACCTCACTAGCGCGAGCACAGATACGCAGTATTTT. It encodes CATHLTSASTDTQYF.